A single sample gave rise to the 23 T cell receptor beta chains below, sequenced in a study of T cells in Graves' hyperthyroidism and ophthalmopathy (dated by TCRdb to the late 2010s). Preparation of the library involved multiplex PCR. TCRdb records Illumina HiSeq 2000 as the sequencer. TCR beta CDR3 regions were amplified from RNA transcripts. For the first round of RT-PCR on the TCR CDR3, the HTBI primer set was used together with the Qiagen OneStep RT-PCR kit. Starting from the raw public reads, TCRdb applied fastp trimming at Q25, assembled clones with MiXCR and retained in-frame beta chains. Here each entry gathers all rows of one CDR3 protein and keeps the most common genes and DNA. This sample gives hundreds of thousands of distinct CDR3 sequences in total; 35% to 40% of them show up just once. The ten top clones hold about 9% of the sample. Sequences were obtained from blood. These receptors all stem from a man aged 18 to 30 with Graves' hyperthyroidism.

The CDR3 reads CASSTYPLETQYF. CDR3 coding DNA: TGTGCCAGCAGCACTTACCCTTTGGAGACCCAGTACTTC. V usage is TRBV7-2 and J usage is TRBJ2-5; no firm D call. CDR3 size: 13 residues. V lost 5 bases, J lost 5 bases, and 12 bases lay in between. Germline values: CDR1 SGHTA, CDR2 FQGNSA.

The chain combines TRBV7-9 with TRBJ1-6; D is unresolved. The CDR3 spans 9 residues. CDR1 is SEHNR, CDR2 FQNEAQ, per germline (reference sequence). The V gene lost 6 bases and the J gene lost 14 bases, with 5 bases spanning the gap. CDR3 nucleotides: TGTGCCAGCAGTCCCACCCTCCACTTT. Its protein product is CASSPTLHF.

Many counts were recorded for this clonotype. The V call is TRBV4-1, the J call TRBJ2-7; 7 positions agree with TRBD1. The CDR3 runs to 13 residues. The germline V gene has CDR1 MGHRA and CDR2 YSYEKL. The junction had 6 bases not matched to a gene; V was cut back by 4 bases and J by 6 bases. CDR3 protein: CASSLGTAVEQYF. DNA for the CDR3: TGCGCCAGCAGCCTAGGGACAGCCGTCGAGCAGTACTTC.

The V call is TRBV12-3 or TRBV12-4, the J call TRBJ1-5; 8 nucleotides align to TRBD1. The V gene end was trimmed by 6 bases and the J gene end by 6 bases; junction bases not matched to a gene: 10. There are 15 residues in the CDR3. CDR3 in DNA: TGTGCCAGCAGCCGGACAGGGAATAGGCCTCAGCCCCAGCATTTT. Translated: CASSRTGNRPQPQHF.

V gene TRBV5-1 combines with J gene TRBJ2-5; no reliable D call. The length of the CDR3 is 14 residues. V lost 2 bases to trimming and J lost 2 bases, with 10 bases between them. Germline-derived CDR1 and CDR2 are SGHRS and YFSETQ. CDR3 bases: TGCGCCAGCAGCTTTACGCCAAATCAAGAGACCCAGTACTTC. Its translation: CASSFTPNQETQYF.

This clonotype was observed a few times. The V and J genes are TRBV2 and TRBJ1-6; the D is unclear. This CDR3 region has 16 residues. V dropped 5 bases and J dropped 8 bases, with 19 bases sitting between them. The germline CDR1 and CDR2 sequences are SNHLY and FYNNEI. Here the CDR3 reads CASSYYVGGPHSPLHF. The DNA for the CDR3 is TGTGCCAGCAGTTATTACGTGGGCGGCCCTCATTCACCCCTCCACTTT.

This clonotype was detected many times. The J gene is TRBJ2-6, the V gene TRBV10-2; D is perhaps TRBD2 (5 bases). The CDR3 totals 12 residues. Germline values: CDR1 WSHSY, CDR2 SAAADI. Trimming left V 8 bases short and J 4 bases short, with 6 bases between. The CDR3 reads CASPGGANVLTF. CDR3 bases: TGCGCCAGCCCGGGAGGGGCCAACGTCCTGACTTTC.

This clonotype was found once. One junction end does not reproduce the germline sequence, and a read error may be involved. This chain uses TRBV20-1 with TRBJ2-7; 9 positions agree with TRBD1. The CDR3 covers 12 residues. From germline, CDR1 is DFQATT and CDR2 SNEGSKA (reference sequence). CDR3 loop: CSARGTGTEQYF. In DNA, the CDR3 is TGCAGTGCGAGAGGGACAGGGACCGAGCAGTACTTC.

The J gene is TRBJ2-5, the V gene TRBV4-1, with D possibly TRBD1 on 6 matching bases. The CDR3 is 14 amino acids. The V gene's germline CDR1 is MGHRA and CDR2 YSYEKL. The ends were cut back, 1 base at V and 3 bases at J, with 9 bases in the middle. Written as DNA, the CDR3 is TGCGCCAGCAGCCAAGTGACAGGAGAAGAGACCCAGTACTTC. Amino acid sequence: CASSQVTGEETQYF.

With regard to this clonotype: This may be a read error, as it is one base from a much larger clone. The V call is TRBV10-3, the J call TRBJ2-2; no clear D. Germline V lookup: CDR1 ENHRY, CDR2 SYGVKD. The CDR3 spans 14 residues. V lost 2 bases, J lost 3 bases, and 7 bases lay in between. The CDR3 reads CAISETSYTGELFF. CDR3 DNA sequence: TGTGCCATCAGTGAGACCTCATACACCGGGGAGCTGTTTTTT.

The genes are TRBV25-1 and TRBJ1-4; the match to TRBD1 covers 7 bases. From germline, CDR1 is MGHDK and CDR2 SYGVNS. The V gene end was trimmed by 6 bases and the J gene end by 4 bases; junction bases not matched to a gene: 8. The CDR3 extends over 15 amino acids. CDR3 amino acids: CASSAPGQNNEKLFF. CDR3 nucleotide sequence: TGTGCCAGCAGCGCCCCGGGACAGAATAATGAAAAACTGTTTTTT. Using reference TRBV25-1 and TRBJ1-4 for the parts outside the CDR3, the full variable domain is EADIYQTPRYLVIGTGKKITLECSQTMGHDKMYWYQQDPGMELHLIHYSYGVNSTEKGDLSSESTVSRIRTEHFPLTLESARPSHTSQYLCASSAPGQNNEKLFFGSGTQLSVL.

V usage is TRBV20-1 and J usage is TRBJ1-4, with unresolved D. CDR1 and CDR2 from the germline V gene are DFQATT and SNEGSKA (reference sequence). The germline V and J ends were trimmed by 6 bases and 0 bases, with 17 bases remaining between them. This CDR3 contains 16 residues. The CDR3 DNA is TGCAGTGCCAGCAGTTACTCGGGGACAACTAATGAAAAACTGTTTTTT. It yields the protein CSASSYSGTTNEKLFF.

The gene calls are TRBV20-1 and TRBJ2-2, with TRBD1 identical over 7 bases. Germline V gives CDR1 DFQATT, CDR2 SNEGSKA (reference sequence). CDR3 length equals 17 residues. V lost 2 bases and J lost 6; bases outside the gene matches: 15. CDR3 coding DNA: TGCAGTGCTAGAACAGGGGTCCCGAACCAGTTTCCCGGGGAGCTGTTTTTT. Protein: CSARTGVPNQFPGELFF.

There are many counts of this clonotype. The chain is built from TRBV15 and TRBJ1-6; possible D gene TRBD1, 5 bases. V shed 10 bases and J shed 10 bases, with 17 bases lying between them. Germline loops: CDR1 LNHNV, CDR2 YYDKDF (reference sequence). The CDR3 loop spans 13 amino acids. CDR3 region: CAISRDGGSPLHF. CDR3 DNA sequence: TGTGCCATTTCCCGGGACGGAGGATCACCCCTCCACTTT.

The V gene is TRBV7-2, the J gene TRBJ2-6; D not certain. The CDR3 contains 15 residues. V was trimmed by 3 bases and J by 0 bases, leaving 6 bases between them. Germline CDR1 SGHTA, CDR2 FQGNSA. CDR3 in DNA: TGTGCCAGCAGCTTGTCGACCTCTGGGGCCAACGTCCTGACTTTC. This encodes CASSLSTSGANVLTF.

In regard to this clonotype: At one of its ends the junction is not consistent with the germline gene, which may arise from a read error. V and J are TRBV7-9 and TRBJ2-5; D is possibly TRBD1 or TRBD2 (7 bases each). The CDR3 runs 17 residues. Germline CDR1 reads SEHNR; CDR2 reads FQNEAQ (reference sequence). This CDR3 reads CASSLNRGLADQETQYF. The CDR3 DNA sequence: TGTGCTAGCAGCTTAAATAGGGGGCTAGCGGATCAAGAGACCCAGTACTTC.

The rearrangement joins TRBV28 to TRBJ1-1; no clear D gene. V was trimmed by 8 bases and J by 0 bases, leaving 13 bases between them. CDR1 MDHEN and CDR2 SYDVKM come from the germline V gene. This CDR3 is 14 amino acids long. The CDR3 spells CASQTLTVNTEAFF. The CDR3, as DNA: TGTGCCAGCCAAACTTTAACAGTGAACACTGAAGCTTTCTTT.

There are many counts of this clonotype. The chain recombines TRBV19 with TRBJ1-3; D is unresolved. The V gene lost 7 bases and the J gene lost 0 bases, with 4 bases spanning the gap. The length of the CDR3 is 12 residues. Germline V gene sequence: CDR1 LNHDA, CDR2 SQIVND (reference sequence). The chain's CDR3 is CASISSGNTIYF. CDR3 nucleotide sequence: TGTGCCAGTATCAGCTCTGGAAACACCATATATTTT.

The genes are TRBV10-3 and TRBJ2-5; no clear D. The CDR3 contains 12 residues. In germline, CDR1 is ENHRY, CDR2 SYGVKD. The V end lost 6 bases, the J end lost 6 bases, and 11 bases lay between the germline ends. CDR3 loop: CAISQGRKTQYF. The CDR3 nucleotides are TGTGCCATCAGCCAAGGCCGGAAGACCCAGTACTTC.

This clonotype was detected only a few times. The rearrangement uses TRBV3-1 and TRBJ2-7; possibly TRBD1 for D (6 bases). The germline V and J ends were trimmed by 5 bases and 9 bases, with 14 bases remaining between them. The CDR3 spans 12 residues. CDR1 LGHDT and CDR2 YNNKEL come from the germline V gene (reference sequence). The CDR3 protein is CASSFTTGMQYF. The CDR3 DNA is TGTGCCAGCAGCTTCACGACAGGCATGCAGTACTTC.

This clonotype was seen more than once but under ten times. This chain joins TRBV7-9 and TRBJ2-6; TRBD2 matches at 8 bases. The germline V gene encodes CDR1 SEHNR and CDR2 FQNEAQ (reference sequence). The CDR3 length is 18 residues. J lost 2 bases, V lost 5 bases, and 11 bases had no gene match. CDR3 residues: CASSPPPTAGAGANVLTF. As DNA, the CDR3 is TGTGCCAGCAGCCCCCCCCCCACAGCGGGAGCTGGGGCCAACGTCCTGACTTTC. The full variable domain, rest sourced from reference TRBV7-9 and TRBJ2-6, is DTGVSQNPRHKITKRGQNVTFRCDPISEHNRLYWYRQTLGQGPEFLTYFQNEAQLEKSRLLSDRFSAERPKGSFSTLEIQRTEQGDSAMYLCASSPPPTAGAGANVLTFGAGSRLTVL.

This clonotype was seen many times. CDR3 DNA sequence: TGTGCCAGCAGGACCTGGACAGAGAAGAACACTGAAGCTTTCTTT. It specifies CASRTWTEKNTEAFF. The genes are TRBV2 and TRBJ1-1; maybe TRBD1 (6 bases). CDR3 size: 15 residues. V lost 6 bases, J lost 1 base, and 15 bases lay in between. Germline CDR1 SNHLY, CDR2 FYNNEI.

This clonotype was seen at least ten times. The chain carries TRBV19 and TRBJ1-1; maybe TRBD1 (5 bases). The CDR3 loop spans 13 amino acids. V lost 11 bases to trimming and J lost 4 bases, with 17 bases between them. The germline V gene encodes CDR1 LNHDA and CDR2 SQIVND (reference sequence). The DNA of the CDR3 is TGTGCCGCGTCCCGTGGGGGATCCACTGAAGCTTTCTTT. Protein: CAASRGGSTEAFF.